This TCR beta chain was captured in a study of T cell responses to AZD1222 COVID-19 vaccine. Germline lookup yields CDR1 SGHRS and CDR2 YFSETQ. The CDR3 length is 14 residues. Unmatched junction bases numbered 10, after V lost 6 bases and J lost 5 bases. Study-wide results and limits: The study sampled repertoires only after the peak T cell response. Distributed over spike, vaccine-associated CD4 TCRs predominated at 160-218 and 743-854.

The table came from immunoSEQ multiplex PCR; TCRdb's copy has only in-frame clones and leaves some out. The sample carries 85,000 to 110,000 clones, 91% recorded once. For this clone: The antigen remains undetermined.

The chain uses TRBV5-1 and TRBJ2-5, with 7 positions matching TRBD2. The sample consisted of peripheral blood, taken on day 0 of AZD1222 vaccination. The clonotype originates from an adult in good health. The CDR3 region is CASNWGGSTETQYF. In DNA form, the CDR3 reads TGCGCCAGCAATTGGGGCGGGAGCACCGAGACCCAGTACTTC.